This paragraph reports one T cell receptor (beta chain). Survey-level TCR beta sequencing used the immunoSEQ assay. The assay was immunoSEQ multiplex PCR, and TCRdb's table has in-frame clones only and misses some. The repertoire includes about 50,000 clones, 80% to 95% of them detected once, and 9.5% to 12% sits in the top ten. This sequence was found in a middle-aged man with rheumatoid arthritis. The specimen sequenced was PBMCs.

The CDR3 DNA reads as TGTGCCAGCAGTGAAGAAGTCGGGCAGGGACAAGCTTTCTTT. Amino acid sequence: CASSEEVGQGQAFF. The chain joins TRBV2 to TRBJ1-1, with D perhaps matching TRBD1 (5 bases). Looked up from germline, CDR1 is SNHLY and CDR2 is FYNNEI. The CDR3 spans 14 residues. V was trimmed by 1 base and J by 9 bases, leaving 15 bases between them.